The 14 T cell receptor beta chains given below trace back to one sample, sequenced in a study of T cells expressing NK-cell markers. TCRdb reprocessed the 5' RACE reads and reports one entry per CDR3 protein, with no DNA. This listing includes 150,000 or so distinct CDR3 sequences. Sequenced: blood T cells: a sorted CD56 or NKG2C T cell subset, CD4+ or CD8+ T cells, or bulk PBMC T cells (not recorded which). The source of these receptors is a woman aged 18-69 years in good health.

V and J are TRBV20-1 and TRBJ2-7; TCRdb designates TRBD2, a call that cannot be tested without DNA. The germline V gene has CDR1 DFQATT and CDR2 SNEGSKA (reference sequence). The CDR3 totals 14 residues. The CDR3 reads CSAFPLADSYEQYF.

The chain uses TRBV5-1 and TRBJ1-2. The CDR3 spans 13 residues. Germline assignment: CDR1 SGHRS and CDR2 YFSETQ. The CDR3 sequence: CASSLGGVYGYTF. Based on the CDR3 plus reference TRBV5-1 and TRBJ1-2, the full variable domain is KAGVTQTPRYLIKTRGQQVTLSCSPISGHRSVSWYQQTPGQGLQFLFEYFSETQRNKGNFPGRFSGRQFSNSRSEMNVSTLELGDSALYLCASSLGGVYGYTFGSGTRLTVV.

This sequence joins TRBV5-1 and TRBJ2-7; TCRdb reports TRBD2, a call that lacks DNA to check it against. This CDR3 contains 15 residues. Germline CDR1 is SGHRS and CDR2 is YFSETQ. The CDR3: CASSLLGSGSYEQYF.

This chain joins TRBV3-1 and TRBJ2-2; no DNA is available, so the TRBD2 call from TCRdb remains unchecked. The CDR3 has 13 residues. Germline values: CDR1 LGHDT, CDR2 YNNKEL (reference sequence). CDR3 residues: CASTRLMIGELFF.

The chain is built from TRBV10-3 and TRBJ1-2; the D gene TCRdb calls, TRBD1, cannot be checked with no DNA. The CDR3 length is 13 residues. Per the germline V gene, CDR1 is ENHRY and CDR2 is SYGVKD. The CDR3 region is CAISAGQNYGYTF.

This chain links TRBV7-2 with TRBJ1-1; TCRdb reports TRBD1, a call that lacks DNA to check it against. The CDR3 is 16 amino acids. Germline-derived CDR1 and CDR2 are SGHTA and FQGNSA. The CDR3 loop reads CASSLLPRGMNTEAFF. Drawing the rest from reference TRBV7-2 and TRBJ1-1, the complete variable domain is GAGVSQSPSNKVTEKGKDVELRCDPISGHTALYWYRQSLGQGLEFLIYFQGNSAPDKSGLPSDRFSAERTGGSVSTLTIQRTQQEDSAVYLCASSLLPRGMNTEAFFGQGTRLTVV.

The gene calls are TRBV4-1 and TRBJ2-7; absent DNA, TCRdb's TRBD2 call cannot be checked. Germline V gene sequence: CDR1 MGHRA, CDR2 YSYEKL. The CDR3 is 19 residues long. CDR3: CASSQPYGTSGRGSYEQYF.

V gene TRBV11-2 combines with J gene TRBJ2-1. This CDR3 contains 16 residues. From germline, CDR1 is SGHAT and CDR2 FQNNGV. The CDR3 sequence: CASSLLSHSSYNEQFF.

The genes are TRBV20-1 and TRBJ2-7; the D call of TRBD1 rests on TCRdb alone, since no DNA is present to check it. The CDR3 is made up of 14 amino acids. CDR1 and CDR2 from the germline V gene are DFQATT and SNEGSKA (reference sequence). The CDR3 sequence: CSARGPETIYEQYF.

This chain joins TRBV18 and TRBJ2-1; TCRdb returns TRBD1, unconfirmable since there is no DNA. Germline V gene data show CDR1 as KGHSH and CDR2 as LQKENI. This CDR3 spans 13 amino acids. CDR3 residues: CASSGTDHNEQFF.

CDR3 residues: CASSHFGGVRQAGNEKLFF. The gene calls are TRBV11-2 and TRBJ1-4. Germline CDR1 and CDR2: SGHAT and FQNNGV. The CDR3 covers 19 residues.

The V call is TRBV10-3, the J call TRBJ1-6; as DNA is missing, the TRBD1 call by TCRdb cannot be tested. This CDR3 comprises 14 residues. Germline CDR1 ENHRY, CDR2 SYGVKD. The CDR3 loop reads CAIRGTGTNSPLHF.

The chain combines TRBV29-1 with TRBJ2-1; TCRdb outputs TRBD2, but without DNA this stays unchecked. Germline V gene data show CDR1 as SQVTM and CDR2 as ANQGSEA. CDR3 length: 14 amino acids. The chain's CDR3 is CSVRGLAGYNEQFF.

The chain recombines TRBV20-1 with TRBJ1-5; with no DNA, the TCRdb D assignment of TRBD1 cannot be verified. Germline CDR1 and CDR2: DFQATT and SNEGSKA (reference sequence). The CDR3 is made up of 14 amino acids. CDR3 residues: CSASRGASNQPQHF.